This T cell receptor (beta chain) was identified in a study of shared clonotypes between healthy human individuals. Study-wide background: Donors, aged 18 to 49, were a couple of women and three men.

Selected positively for CCR7 and CD45RO-negative, naive CD8 cells excluded terminally differentiated effector memory CD45RA+ cells. Recent vaccinations or acute infections were absent in the healthy HIV-negative adult donors. Using immunoSEQ multiplex PCR, the repertoire was profiled, and TCRdb retains in-frame clones only, with some absent. The sample has fewer than 1 million clones, roughly 96% seen once. Sequencing was done on a sample of naive CD8+ T cells sorted from blood. The TCR sequence derives from a man aged 25 to 45 in good health.

The CDR3 region has the DNA TGTGCCAGCATAGACCCGCGAGATACGCAGTATTTT. Translation: CASIDPRDTQYF. The V and J genes are TRBV27 and TRBJ2-3; no clear D. The V and J ends lost 7 bases and 5 bases respectively, with 10 bases between them. The CDR3 spans 12 residues. Germline CDR1 MNHEY, CDR2 SMNVEV (reference sequence).